The present T cell receptor beta chain was sequenced within a study of T-cell memory formation after mild COVID-19. This clonotype was found a few times. Its matching antigen is unknown. Per germline, CDR1 SGHRS and CDR2 YFSETQ. There are 13 residues in the CDR3. Trimming took off 0 bases at V and 6 bases at J, with 9 bases between the two ends. In TCRdb, the 5' RACE reads were re-called with MiXCR into one record per CDR3 protein. The sample lists around 450,000 distinct CDR3 sequences, around 18% occurring once. Study-wide findings and caveats: Clones contracting over day 15 to 85 were CD4/CD8 balanced, with later expanders leaning CD4+. Shrinking CD4+ clones resided mostly in CM and EM, and CD8+ ones in EMRA.

The specimen was PBMCs or a T cell subset sorted from them (not recorded which). This clonotype was obtained from an adult woman who had mild COVID-19 (a few samples of this study predate the infection). Cell type and time point are not known. The rearrangement uses TRBV5-1 and TRBJ1-1; D uncertain. In DNA, the CDR3 is TGCGCCAGCAGCTTGGCGAGGTGGGCTGAAGCTTTCTTT. This sequence encodes CASSLARWAEAFF.